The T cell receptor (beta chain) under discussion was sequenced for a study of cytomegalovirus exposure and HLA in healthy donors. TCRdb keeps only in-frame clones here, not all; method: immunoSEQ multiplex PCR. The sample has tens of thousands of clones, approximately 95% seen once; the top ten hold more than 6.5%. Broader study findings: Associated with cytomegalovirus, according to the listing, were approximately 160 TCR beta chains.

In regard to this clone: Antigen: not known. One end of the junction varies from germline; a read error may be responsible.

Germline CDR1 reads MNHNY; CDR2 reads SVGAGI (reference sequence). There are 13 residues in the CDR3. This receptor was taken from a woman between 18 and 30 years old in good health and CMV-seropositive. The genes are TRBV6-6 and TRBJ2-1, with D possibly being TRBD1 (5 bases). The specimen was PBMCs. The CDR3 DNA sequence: TGTGCCAGCAGTTACTCTACTTTGACAGAGCGGTTCTTC. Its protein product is CASSYSTLTERFF.